The 23 T cell receptor beta chains below were found in one sample sequenced in a study of identical twins. In TCRdb, the 5' RACE reads were re-called with MiXCR into one record per CDR3 protein. The sample shows approximately 210,000 distinct CDR3 sequences, 6.5% to 8% of them seen only once. These same data were also listed under a study on T cells expressing NK-cell markers.

The sequenced sample consisted of CD8+ T cells sorted from blood. These receptors were obtained from a young woman in good health.

The sample holds a few counts of this clonotype. The V and J genes are TRBV29-1 and TRBJ1-1; D remains unclear. The CDR3 consists of 11 residues. Germline values: CDR1 SQVTM, CDR2 ANQGSEA. Between the trimmed V and J ends, which lost 0 bases and 8 bases, there was a span of 7 bases. CDR3 region: CSVEENSEAFF. The CDR3 region has the DNA TGCAGCGTTGAAGAGAATAGCGAAGCTTTCTTT.

This clonotype was seen only a few times. This chain links TRBV6-2 or TRBV6-3 with TRBJ2-1; 8 bases align to TRBD2. The CDR3 is 17 amino acids. Germline trimming cut 2 bases from V and 1 base from J; bases unmatched to any gene: 7. Germline V gene lookup returns CDR1 MNHEY and CDR2 SVGEGT. In DNA, the CDR3 is TGTGCCAGCAGTTACGTTGTCCGGGAGGGGTCCTACAATGAGCAGTTCTTC. Translating gives CASSYVVREGSYNEQFF.

V gene TRBV4-3 combines with J gene TRBJ2-7; 7 positions agree with TRBD1. The CDR3 totals 17 residues. The V gene end was trimmed by 0 bases and the J gene end by 0 bases; junction bases not matched to a gene: 8. Germline values: CDR1 LGHNA, CDR2 YSLEER. CDR3 DNA sequence: TGCGCCAGCAGCCAAGATCCTGGGACAGCGAGCTCCTACGAGCAGTACTTC. Its protein is CASSQDPGTASSYEQYF.

This clonotype was counted only a few times. The chain recombines TRBV20-1 with TRBJ1-2; 9 nucleotides match TRBD1. The CDR3 loop spans 13 amino acids. V lost 5 bases, J lost 0 bases, and 1 base stayed unmatched. The germline gives CDR1 DFQATT, CDR2 SNEGSKA (reference sequence). CDR3 DNA: TGCAGTGCTTGGACAGGGGCTAACTATGGCTACACCTTC. Translated, it gives CSAWTGANYGYTF.

This clonotype has just a few counts. This may arise from a read error, as a much more abundant clone is one base away. V gene TRBV7-8 combines with J gene TRBJ1-1; D gene uncertain. V was clipped by 4 bases and J by 0 bases, with 3 bases between them. The CDR3 loop spans 12 amino acids. The V gene's germline CDR1 is SGHVS and CDR2 FQNEAQ. Here the CDR3 DNA reads TGTGCCAGCAGCTACATGAACACTGAAGCTTTCTTT. It encodes CASSYMNTEAFF.

This clonotype was recorded a few times. The V and J genes are TRBV3-1 and TRBJ1-3; D uncertain. Trimming removed 4 bases from V and 4 bases from J, with 8 bases in between. This CDR3 contains 13 residues. Germline V gives CDR1 LGHDT, CDR2 YNNKEL (reference sequence). CDR3 protein: CASSPNPGNTIYF. The CDR3, as DNA: TGTGCCAGCAGCCCCAATCCGGGAAACACCATATATTTT.

The chain has TRBV5-5 and TRBJ1-5; TRBD1 might be the D (5 bases). Germline V lookup: CDR1 SGHKS, CDR2 YYEKEE (reference sequence). With 2 bases removed from V and 0 bases from J, the gap between germline ends came to 18 bases. CDR3 length: 18 residues. CDR3 residues: CASSFGGDGPYSNQPQHF. CDR3 DNA: TGTGCCAGCAGCTTTGGGGGGGACGGACCCTATAGCAATCAGCCCCAGCATTTT.

This clonotype was observed at least ten times. The chain employs TRBV12-3 or TRBV12-4 and TRBJ2-7; no clear D. CDR3 size: 12 residues. Trimming took off 0 bases at V and 2 bases at J, with 2 bases between the two ends. The DNA of the CDR3 is TGTGCCAGCAGTTTAGCAACCTACGAGCAGTACTTC. Translation gives CASSLATYEQYF.

This clonotype was seen only a few times. V gene TRBV27 combines with J gene TRBJ1-1; tentative D call: TRBD1 (5 bases). In germline, CDR1 is MNHEY, CDR2 SMNVEV (reference sequence). Trimming stripped 2 bases from V and 0 bases from J, with 10 bases between. The length of the CDR3 is 15 residues. CDR3 region: CASSLKGPVNTEAFF. The CDR3 region has the DNA TGTGCCAGCAGTTTAAAGGGGCCGGTGAACACTGAAGCTTTCTTT.

This clonotype showed up just a few times. The chain carries TRBV19 and TRBJ2-4; a weak D match, TRBD2 (6 bases). The V gene's germline CDR1 is LNHDA and CDR2 SQIVND (reference sequence). The CDR3 covers 16 residues. V lost 4 bases to trimming and J lost 7 bases, with 20 bases between them. This CDR3 reads CASSSDWEGRRNIQYF. CDR3 DNA sequence: TGTGCCAGTAGTAGCGATTGGGAAGGGAGGAGGAACATTCAGTACTTC.

This clonotype was detected many times. This chain connects TRBV2 to TRBJ2-1; 9 bases align to TRBD1. The CDR3 runs to 14 residues. The germline V gene has CDR1 SNHLY and CDR2 FYNNEI. V lost 6 bases, J lost 2 bases, and 2 bases stayed unmatched. DNA of the CDR3: TGTGCCAGCAGAGACAGGGGGACCTACAATGAGCAGTTCTTC. It encodes CASRDRGTYNEQFF. Full variable domain (rest looked up from reference TRBV2 and TRBJ2-1): EPEVTQTPSHQVTQMGQEVILRCVPISNHLYFYWYRQILGQKVEFLVSFYNNEISEKSEIFDDQFSVERPDGSNFTLKIRSTKLEDSAMYFCASRDRGTYNEQFFGPGTRLTVL.

Many counts were recorded for this clonotype. This chain joins TRBV27 and TRBJ2-1; no firm D call. Germline V gene lookup returns CDR1 MNHEY and CDR2 SMNVEV (reference sequence). Trimming removed 3 bases from V and 0 bases from J, with 12 bases in between. This CDR3 comprises 16 residues. The CDR3 coding sequence is TGTGCCAGCAGTTTGATGGGGAAAGGCTCCTACAATGAGCAGTTCTTC. This gives the protein CASSLMGKGSYNEQFF.

The table lists this clonotype with a few counts. This chain links TRBV29-1 with TRBJ2-1; D not resolved. The CDR3 is 14 amino acids. Trimming cost V 3 bases and J 0 bases, with 9 bases left between them. The germline gives CDR1 SQVTM, CDR2 ANQGSEA. For the CDR3, the DNA is TGCAGCGTTGATAGCAGAATCTCCTACAATGAGCAGTTCTTC. Translating gives CSVDSRISYNEQFF.

The genes are TRBV14 and TRBJ2-3; TRBD2 matches at 10 bases. Losses at the gene ends were 0 bases for V and 6 bases for J; bases not matched to a gene: 9. The germline CDR1 and CDR2 sequences are SGHDN and FVKESK. The CDR3 totals 17 residues. CDR3 region: CASSQEGTSGIGDTQYF. The CDR3 DNA sequence: TGTGCCAGCAGCCAAGAAGGAACTAGCGGGATAGGGGATACGCAGTATTTT.

This clonotype was seen ten or more times. The V and J genes are TRBV6-2 or TRBV6-3 and TRBJ2-7; maybe TRBD2 (6 bases). In germline, CDR1 is MNHEY, CDR2 SVGEGT. V was pared by 8 bases and J by 2 bases, with 13 bases between. The CDR3 runs to 13 residues. CDR3 DNA sequence: TGTGCCAGCCATGCGGACTACCCCTACGAGCAGTACTTC. This encodes CASHADYPYEQYF.

This clonotype has more than one count but fewer than ten. V is TRBV27 and J is TRBJ2-3; TRBD2 aligns across 8 bases. Germline CDR1 reads MNHEY; CDR2 reads SMNVEV (reference sequence). The CDR3 sequence is 14 residues long. The V gene end was trimmed by 5 bases and the J gene end by 5 bases; junction bases not matched to a gene: 6. CDR3 DNA: TGTGCCAGCAGTCCTGGACTAGCATTAGATACGCAGTATTTT. This translates into CASSPGLALDTQYF.

J is TRBJ1-5 and V is TRBV18, with a weak D call TRBD1 (6 bases). Per germline, CDR1 KGHSH and CDR2 LQKENI. V was pared by 0 bases and J by 4 bases, with 10 bases between. This CDR3 has 15 amino acids. This chain's CDR3 is CASSPPAGENQPQHF. The CDR3 nucleotides are TGTGCCAGCTCACCACCGGCAGGGGAGAATCAGCCCCAGCATTTT.

V and J are TRBV4-1 and TRBJ2-1; TRBD1 or TRBD2 may be the D gene (5 bases each). Germline CDR1 MGHRA, CDR2 YSYEKL. The V gene lost 5 bases and the J gene lost 10 bases, with 15 bases spanning the gap. CDR3 size: 13 residues. The CDR3 DNA sequence: TGCGCCAGCAGCTATCATATTGGGGACGAGCAGTTCTTC. Amino acids: CASSYHIGDEQFF.

This chain connects TRBV9 to TRBJ2-3, with a possible D match to TRBD2 (5 bases). The V gene lost 2 bases and the J gene lost 2 bases, with 9 bases spanning the gap. The CDR3 is made up of 14 amino acids. Germline lookup yields CDR1 SGDLS and CDR2 YYNGEE. The CDR3 loop reads CASSVSGFTDTQYF. The CDR3 bases are TGTGCCAGCAGCGTGAGCGGATTCACAGATACGCAGTATTTT.

The chain couples TRBV5-6 to TRBJ2-5; TRBD2 agrees at 9 bases. CDR3 length equals 16 residues. Germline assignment: CDR1 SGHDT and CDR2 YYEEEE. Unmatched junction bases numbered 6, after V lost 0 bases and J lost 3 bases. The CDR3 loop reads CASSLASGGLEETQYF. CDR3 bases: TGTGCCAGCAGCTTGGCCAGCGGGGGGCTTGAAGAGACCCAGTACTTC.

This chain uses TRBV11-2 with TRBJ2-3; D uncertain. CDR3 length equals 13 residues. Per the germline V gene, CDR1 is SGHAT and CDR2 is FQNNGV. The V end was cut by 4 bases, the J end by 6 bases, with 11 bases between. In DNA form, the CDR3 reads TGTGCCAGCAGCTACGAAACCCGGGATACGCAGTATTTT. This sequence encodes CASSYETRDTQYF.

The J gene is TRBJ1-2, the V gene TRBV12-3 or TRBV12-4, with D hard to call. This CDR3 contains 15 residues. Deletions cut 8 bases from V and 1 base from J, with 17 bases between. The chain's CDR3 is CASLGGQTLNYGYTF. The CDR3 nucleotides read TGTGCCAGCCTGGGTGGGCAGACACTTAACTATGGCTACACCTTC.

This clonotype has a single count. The chain links TRBV25-1 to TRBJ1-1; 8 nucleotides match TRBD1. With 7 bases clipped from V and 6 bases from J, the junction kept 7 bases outside the gene matches. Germline CDR1 is MGHDK and CDR2 is SYGVNS. The CDR3 contains 13 residues. CDR3 in amino acids: CASNNIQGAEAFF. CDR3 coding DNA: TGTGCCAGCAATAACATACAGGGGGCTGAAGCTTTCTTT.